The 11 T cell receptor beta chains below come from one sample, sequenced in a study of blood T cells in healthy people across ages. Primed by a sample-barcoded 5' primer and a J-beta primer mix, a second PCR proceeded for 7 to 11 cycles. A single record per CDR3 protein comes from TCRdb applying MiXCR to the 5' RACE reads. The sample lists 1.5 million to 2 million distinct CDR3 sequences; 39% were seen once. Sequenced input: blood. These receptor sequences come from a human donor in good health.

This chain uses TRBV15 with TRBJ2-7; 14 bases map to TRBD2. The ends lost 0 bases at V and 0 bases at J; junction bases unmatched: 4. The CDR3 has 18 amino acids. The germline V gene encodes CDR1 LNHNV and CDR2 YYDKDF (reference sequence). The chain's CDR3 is CATSRDWTSGGISYEQYF. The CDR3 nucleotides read TGTGCCACCAGCAGAGATTGGACTAGCGGGGGGATCTCCTACGAGCAGTACTTC.

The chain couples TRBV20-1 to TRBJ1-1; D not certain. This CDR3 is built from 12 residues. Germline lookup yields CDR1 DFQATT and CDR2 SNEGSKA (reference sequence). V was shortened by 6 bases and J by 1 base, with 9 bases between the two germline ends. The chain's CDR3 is CSAPRGNTEAFF. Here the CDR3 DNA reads TGCAGTGCCCCGCGGGGGAACACTGAAGCTTTCTTT.

The CDR3 loop reads CASSDPPGPPNYGYTF. The CDR3 nucleotides are TGTGCCAGCAGTGACCCCCCAGGACCCCCTAACTATGGCTACACCTTC. The chain couples TRBV2 to TRBJ1-2; no clear D. Germline CDR1 SNHLY, CDR2 FYNNEI. Trimming cost V 3 bases and J 0 bases, with 14 bases left between them. There are 16 residues in the CDR3.

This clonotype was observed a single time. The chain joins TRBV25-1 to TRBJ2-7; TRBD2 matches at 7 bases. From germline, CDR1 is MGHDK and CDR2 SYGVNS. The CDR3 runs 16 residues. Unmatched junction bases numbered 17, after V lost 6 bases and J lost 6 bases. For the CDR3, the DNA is TGTGCCAGCAGCCTAAGGGGAGGGAACCTTTTAGGCGAGCAGTACTTC. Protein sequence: CASSLRGGNLLGEQYF.

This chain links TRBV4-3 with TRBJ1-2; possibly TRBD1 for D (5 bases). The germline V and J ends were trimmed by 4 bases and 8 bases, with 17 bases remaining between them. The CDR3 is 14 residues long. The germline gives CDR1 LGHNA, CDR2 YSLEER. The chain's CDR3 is CASSPLGGARGYTF. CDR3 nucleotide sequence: TGCGCCAGCAGCCCCCTGGGAGGGGCGAGGGGCTACACCTTC.

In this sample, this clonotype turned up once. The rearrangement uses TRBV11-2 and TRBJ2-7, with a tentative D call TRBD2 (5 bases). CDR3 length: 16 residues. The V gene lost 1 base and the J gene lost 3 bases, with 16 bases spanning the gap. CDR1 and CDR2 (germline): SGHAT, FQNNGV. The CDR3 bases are TGTGCCAGCAGCTTAGGTTTCTCTGTCGGGGACTACGAGCAGTACTTC. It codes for CASSLGFSVGDYEQYF.

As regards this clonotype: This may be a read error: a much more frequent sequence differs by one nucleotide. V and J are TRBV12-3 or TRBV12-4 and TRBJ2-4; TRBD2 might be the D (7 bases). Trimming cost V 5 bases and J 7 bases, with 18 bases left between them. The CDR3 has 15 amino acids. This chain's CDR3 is CASSPLGGRRNIQYF. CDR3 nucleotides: TGTGCCAGCAGTCCCCTGGGGGGGCGGAGGAACATTCAGTACTTC.

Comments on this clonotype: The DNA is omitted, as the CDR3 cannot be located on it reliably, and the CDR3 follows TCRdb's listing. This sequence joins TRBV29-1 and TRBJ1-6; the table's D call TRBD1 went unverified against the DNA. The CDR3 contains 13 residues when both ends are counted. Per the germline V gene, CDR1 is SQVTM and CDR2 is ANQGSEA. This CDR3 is CSVAQGTNSPFHF.

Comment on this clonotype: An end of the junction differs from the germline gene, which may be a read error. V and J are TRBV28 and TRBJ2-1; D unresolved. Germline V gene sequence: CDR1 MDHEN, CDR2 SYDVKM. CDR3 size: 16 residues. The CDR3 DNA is TGTGCCAGCAGTTCACCGTATACACTCTCCTACAATGGGCAGTTCTTC. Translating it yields CASSSPYTLSYNGQFF.

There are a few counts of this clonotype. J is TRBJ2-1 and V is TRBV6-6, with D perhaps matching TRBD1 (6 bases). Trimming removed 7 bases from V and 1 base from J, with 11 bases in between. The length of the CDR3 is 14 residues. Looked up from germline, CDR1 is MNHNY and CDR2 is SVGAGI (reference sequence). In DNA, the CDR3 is TGTGCCAGCAATCAGGGGTTGTCCTACAATGAGCAGTTCTTC. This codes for CASNQGLSYNEQFF.

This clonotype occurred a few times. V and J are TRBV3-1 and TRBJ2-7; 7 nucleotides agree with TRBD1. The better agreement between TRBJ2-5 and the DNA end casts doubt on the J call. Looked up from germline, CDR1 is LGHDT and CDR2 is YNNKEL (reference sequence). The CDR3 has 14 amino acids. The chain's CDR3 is CASSTRQGGETQYF. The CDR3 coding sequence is TGTGCCAGCAGCACCCGACAGGGCGGCGAGACCCAGTACTTC.